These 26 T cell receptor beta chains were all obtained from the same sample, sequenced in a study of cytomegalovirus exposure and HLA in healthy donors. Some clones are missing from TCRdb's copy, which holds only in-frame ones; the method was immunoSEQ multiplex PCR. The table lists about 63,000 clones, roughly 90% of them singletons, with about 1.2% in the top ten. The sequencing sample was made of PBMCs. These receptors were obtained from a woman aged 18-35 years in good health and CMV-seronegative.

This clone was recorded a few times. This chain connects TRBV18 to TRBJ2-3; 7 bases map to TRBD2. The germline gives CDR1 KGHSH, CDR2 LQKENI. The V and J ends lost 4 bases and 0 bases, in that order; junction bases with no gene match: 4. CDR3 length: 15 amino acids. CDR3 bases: TGTGCCAGCTCACAACTACTAGCGAGCACAGATACGCAGTATTTT. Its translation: CASSQLLASTDTQYF. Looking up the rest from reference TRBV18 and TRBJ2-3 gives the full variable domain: NAGVMQNPRHLVRRRGQEARLRCSPMKGHSHVYWYRQLPEEGLKFMVYLQKENIIDESGMPKERFSAEFPKEGPSILRIQQVVRGDSAAYFCASSQLLASTDTQYFGPGTRLTVL.

In DNA, the CDR3 is TGCGCCAGCAGCTTGGGGCTAGAAGTCGGGGAGCTGTTTTTT. Its protein is CASSLGLEVGELFF. J is TRBJ2-2 and V is TRBV5-1; no reliable D call. CDR3 length: 14 residues. With 0 bases removed from V and 7 bases from J, the gap between germline ends came to 10 bases. Germline V gene data show CDR1 as SGHRS and CDR2 as YFSETQ. Full variable domain (rest looked up from reference TRBV5-1 and TRBJ2-2): KAGVTQTPRYLIKTRGQQVTLSCSPISGHRSVSWYQQTPGQGLQFLFEYFSETQRNKGNFPGRFSGRQFSNSRSEMNVSTLELGDSALYLCASSLGLEVGELFFGEGSRLTVL.

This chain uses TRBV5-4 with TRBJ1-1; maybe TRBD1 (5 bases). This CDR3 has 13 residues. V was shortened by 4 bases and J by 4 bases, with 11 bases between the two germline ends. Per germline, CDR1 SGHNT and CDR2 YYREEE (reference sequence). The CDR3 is CASSLGGSTEAFF. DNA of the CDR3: TGTGCCAGCAGCCTTGGGGGGAGCACTGAAGCTTTCTTT.

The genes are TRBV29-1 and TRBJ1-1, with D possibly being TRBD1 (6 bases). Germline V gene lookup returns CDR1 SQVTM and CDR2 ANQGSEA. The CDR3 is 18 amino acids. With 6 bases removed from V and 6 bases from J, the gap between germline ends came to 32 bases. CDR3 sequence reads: CSVPGQFVSLEAGPEAFF. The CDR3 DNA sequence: TGCAGCGTGCCCGGACAGTTCGTCTCCCTCGAAGCCGGGCCTGAAGCTTTCTTT.

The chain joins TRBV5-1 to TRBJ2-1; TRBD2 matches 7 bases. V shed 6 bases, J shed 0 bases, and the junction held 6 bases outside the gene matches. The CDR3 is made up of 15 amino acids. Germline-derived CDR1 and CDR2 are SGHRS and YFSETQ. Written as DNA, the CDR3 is TGCGCCAGCACCCGGGGGGAGAGCTCCTACAATGAGCAGTTCTTC. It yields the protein CASTRGESSYNEQFF.

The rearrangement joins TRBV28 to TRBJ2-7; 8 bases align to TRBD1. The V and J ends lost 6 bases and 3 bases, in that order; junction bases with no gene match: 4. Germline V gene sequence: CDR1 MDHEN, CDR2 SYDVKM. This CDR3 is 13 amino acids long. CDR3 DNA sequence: TGTGCCAGCAGCTCTGGACAGGGCTACGAGCAGTACTTC. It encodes CASSSGQGYEQYF.

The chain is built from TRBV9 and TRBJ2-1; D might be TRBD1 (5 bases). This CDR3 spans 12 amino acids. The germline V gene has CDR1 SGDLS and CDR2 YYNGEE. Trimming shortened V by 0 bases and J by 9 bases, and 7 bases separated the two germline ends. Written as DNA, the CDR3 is TGTGCCAGCAGCGTAGGTACAGGTGAGCAGTTCTTC. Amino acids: CASSVGTGEQFF.

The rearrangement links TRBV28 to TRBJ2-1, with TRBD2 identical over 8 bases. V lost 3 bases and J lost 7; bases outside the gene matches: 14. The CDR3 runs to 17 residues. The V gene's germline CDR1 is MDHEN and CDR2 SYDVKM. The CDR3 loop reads CASSLIELSGRGNEQFF. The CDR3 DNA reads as TGTGCCAGCAGTTTGATTGAACTAAGCGGGAGAGGTAATGAGCAGTTCTTC.

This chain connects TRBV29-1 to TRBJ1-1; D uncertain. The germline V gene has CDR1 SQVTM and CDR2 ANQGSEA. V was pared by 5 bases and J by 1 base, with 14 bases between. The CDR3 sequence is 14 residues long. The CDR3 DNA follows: TGCAGCGTTCTAACAGTTAATTGGAACACTGAAGCTTTCTTT. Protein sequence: CSVLTVNWNTEAFF. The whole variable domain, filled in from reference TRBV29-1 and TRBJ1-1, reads SAVISQKPSRDICQRGTSLTIQCQVDSQVTMMFWYRQQPGQSLTLIATANQGSEATYESGFVIDKFPISRPNLTFSTLTVSNMSPEDSSIYLCSVLTVNWNTEAFFGQGTRLTVV.

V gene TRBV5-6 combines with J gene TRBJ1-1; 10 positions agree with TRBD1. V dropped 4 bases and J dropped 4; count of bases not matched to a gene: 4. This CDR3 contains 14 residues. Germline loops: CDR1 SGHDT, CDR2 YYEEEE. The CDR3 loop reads CASSRDRGGTEAFF. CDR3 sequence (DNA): TGTGCCAGCAGCCGGGACAGGGGAGGCACTGAAGCTTTCTTT.

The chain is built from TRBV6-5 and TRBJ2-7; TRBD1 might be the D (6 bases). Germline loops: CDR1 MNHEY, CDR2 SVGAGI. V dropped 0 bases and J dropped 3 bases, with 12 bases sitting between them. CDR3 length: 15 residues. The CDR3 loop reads CASSYSYQGNYEQYF. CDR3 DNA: TGTGCCAGCAGTTACTCGTATCAGGGGAACTACGAGCAGTACTTC.

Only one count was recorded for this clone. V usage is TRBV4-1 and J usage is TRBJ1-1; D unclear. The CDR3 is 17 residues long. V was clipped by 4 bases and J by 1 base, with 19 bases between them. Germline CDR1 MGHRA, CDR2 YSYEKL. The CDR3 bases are TGCGCCAGCAGCCTTTTTGATGATTACCTCGGGAACACTGAAGCTTTCTTT. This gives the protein CASSLFDDYLGNTEAFF.

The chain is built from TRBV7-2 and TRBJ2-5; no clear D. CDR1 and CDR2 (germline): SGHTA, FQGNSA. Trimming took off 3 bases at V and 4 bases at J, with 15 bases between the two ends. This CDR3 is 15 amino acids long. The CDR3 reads CASSFGTPRLETQYF. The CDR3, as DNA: TGTGCCAGCAGCTTTGGAACTCCGAGACTAGAGACCCAGTACTTC.

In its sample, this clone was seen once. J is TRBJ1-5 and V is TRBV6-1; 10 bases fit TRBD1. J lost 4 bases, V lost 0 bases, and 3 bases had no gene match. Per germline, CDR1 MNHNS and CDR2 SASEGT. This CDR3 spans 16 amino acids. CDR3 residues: CASSEALGQGNQPQHF. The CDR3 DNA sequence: TGTGCCAGCAGTGAAGCGTTGGGACAGGGGAATCAGCCCCAGCATTTT.

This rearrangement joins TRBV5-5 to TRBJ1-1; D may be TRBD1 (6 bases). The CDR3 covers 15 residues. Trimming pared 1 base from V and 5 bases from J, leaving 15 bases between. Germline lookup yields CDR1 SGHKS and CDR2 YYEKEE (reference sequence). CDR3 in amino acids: CASSLRGGAGTEAFF. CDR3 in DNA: TGTGCCAGCAGCTTGAGAGGGGGTGCGGGTACTGAAGCTTTCTTT.

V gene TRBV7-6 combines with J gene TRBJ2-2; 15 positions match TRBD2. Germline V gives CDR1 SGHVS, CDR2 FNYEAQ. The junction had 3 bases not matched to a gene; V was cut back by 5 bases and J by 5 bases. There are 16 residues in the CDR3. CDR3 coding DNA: TGTGCCAGCAGCCGCGGGACTAGCGGGAGGACCGGGGAGCTGTTTTTT. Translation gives CASSRGTSGRTGELFF.

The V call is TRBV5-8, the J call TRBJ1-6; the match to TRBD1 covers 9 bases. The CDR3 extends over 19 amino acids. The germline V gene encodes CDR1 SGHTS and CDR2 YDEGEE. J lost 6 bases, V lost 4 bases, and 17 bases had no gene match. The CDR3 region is CASSPGPGQGMRSNSPLHF. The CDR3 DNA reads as TGTGCCAGCAGCCCGGGTCCGGGACAGGGAATGAGAAGTAATTCACCCCTCCACTTT.

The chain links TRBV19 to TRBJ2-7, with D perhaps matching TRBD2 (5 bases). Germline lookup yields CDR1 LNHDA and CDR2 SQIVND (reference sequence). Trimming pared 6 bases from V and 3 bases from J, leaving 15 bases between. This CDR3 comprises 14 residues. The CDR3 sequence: CASSAGLEGYEQYF. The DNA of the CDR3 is TGTGCCAGTAGCGCTGGACTGGAAGGCTACGAGCAGTACTTC.

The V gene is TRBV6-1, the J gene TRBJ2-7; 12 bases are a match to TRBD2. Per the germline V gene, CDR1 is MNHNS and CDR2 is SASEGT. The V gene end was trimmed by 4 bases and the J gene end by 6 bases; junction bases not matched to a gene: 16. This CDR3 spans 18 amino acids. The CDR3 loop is CASSATSGSLGGYAEQYF. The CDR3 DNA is TGTGCCAGCAGTGCGACTAGCGGGAGTCTCGGTGGTTACGCCGAGCAGTACTTC.

DNA for the CDR3: TGTGCCACCATGGACAGAGACTCCTACGAGCAGTACTTC. Translated, it gives CATMDRDSYEQYF. This sequence joins TRBV2 and TRBJ2-7, with a possible D match to TRBD1 (6 bases). Germline CDR1 reads SNHLY; CDR2 reads FYNNEI. This CDR3 contains 13 residues. The ends were cut back, 10 bases at V and 0 bases at J, with 13 bases in the middle.

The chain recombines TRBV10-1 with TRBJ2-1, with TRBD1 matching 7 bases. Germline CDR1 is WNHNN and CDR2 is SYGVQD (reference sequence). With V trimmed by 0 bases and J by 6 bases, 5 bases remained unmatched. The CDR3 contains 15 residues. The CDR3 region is CASSESWKGANEQFF. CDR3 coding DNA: TGCGCCAGCAGTGAGTCATGGAAGGGGGCCAATGAGCAGTTCTTC.

CDR3 protein: CASSLSQGTDTQYF. The CDR3 region has the DNA TGTGCCAGCAGCTTGTCACAGGGCACAGATACGCAGTATTTT. The chain couples TRBV5-5 to TRBJ2-3; D may be TRBD1 (5 bases). CDR3 length equals 14 residues. The germline V gene encodes CDR1 SGHKS and CDR2 YYEKEE (reference sequence). Trimming took 1 base from V and 1 from J, leaving 7 bases between them.

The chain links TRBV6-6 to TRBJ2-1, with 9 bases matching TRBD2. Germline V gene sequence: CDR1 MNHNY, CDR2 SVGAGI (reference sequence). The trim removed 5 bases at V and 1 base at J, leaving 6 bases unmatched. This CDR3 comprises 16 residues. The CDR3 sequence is CASSPSGRTSYNEQFF. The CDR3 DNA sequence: TGTGCCAGCAGTCCGAGCGGGAGGACTTCCTACAATGAGCAGTTCTTC.

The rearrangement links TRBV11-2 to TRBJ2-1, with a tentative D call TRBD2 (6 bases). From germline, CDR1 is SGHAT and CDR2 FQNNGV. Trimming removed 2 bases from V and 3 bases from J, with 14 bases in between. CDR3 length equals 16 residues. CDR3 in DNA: TGTGCCAGCAGCTTAAGCGGGCGTAGGGTCTACAATGAGCAGTTCTTC. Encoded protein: CASSLSGRRVYNEQFF. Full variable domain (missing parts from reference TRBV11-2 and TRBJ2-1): EAGVAQSPRYKIIEKRQSVAFWCNPISGHATLYWYQQILGQGPKLLIQFQNNGVVDDSQLPKDRFSAERLKGVDSTLKIQPAKLEDSAVYLCASSLSGRRVYNEQFFGPGTRLTVL.

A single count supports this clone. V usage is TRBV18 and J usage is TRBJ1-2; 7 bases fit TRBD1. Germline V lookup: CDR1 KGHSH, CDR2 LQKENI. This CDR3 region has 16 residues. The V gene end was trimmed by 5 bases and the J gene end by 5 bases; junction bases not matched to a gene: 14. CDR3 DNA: TGTGCCAGCTCATCCTCCTCGACAGGGAGGACTTATGGCTACACCTTC. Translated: CASSSSSTGRTYGYTF.

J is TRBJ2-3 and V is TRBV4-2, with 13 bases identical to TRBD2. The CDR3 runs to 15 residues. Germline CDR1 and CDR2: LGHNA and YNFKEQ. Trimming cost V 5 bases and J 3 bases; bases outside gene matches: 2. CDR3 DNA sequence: TGTGCCAGCAGCGCGGGACTAGCGGGAACAGATACGCAGTATTTT. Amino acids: CASSAGLAGTDTQYF.